These 27 T cell receptor beta chains were all obtained from the same sample, sequenced in a study of blood T cell repertoires in COVID-19. The assay was immunoSEQ multiplex PCR, and TCRdb's table has in-frame clones only and misses some. This table holds approximately 170,000 clones, 80% to 85% found once. Sequenced input: peripheral blood. These receptors were collected from a human donor with acute or convalescent COVID-19. The donor label of this sample is uncertain.

The rearrangement joins TRBV5-1 to TRBJ1-6; 7 nucleotides line up with TRBD1. The CDR3 length is 19 residues. Germline V gene data show CDR1 as SGHRS and CDR2 as YFSETQ. V lost 0 bases, J lost 2 bases, and 11 bases stayed unmatched. CDR3 in DNA: TGCGCCAGCAGCTTGGGGCCCGGGACAGCAGGGACCTATAATTCACCCCTCCACTTT. Amino acid sequence: CASSLGPGTAGTYNSPLHF.

The V and J genes are TRBV5-1 and TRBJ2-7; 13 bases agree with TRBD2. Unmatched junction bases numbered 5, after V lost 0 bases and J lost 5 bases. Germline V gene data show CDR1 as SGHRS and CDR2 as YFSETQ. The CDR3 length is 16 residues. In DNA, the CDR3 is TGCGCCAGCAGCTTGGGCACTAGCGGGGGGGCCCACGAGCAGTACTTC. Its translation: CASSLGTSGGAHEQYF. The whole variable domain, filled in from reference TRBV5-1 and TRBJ2-7, reads KAGVTQTPRYLIKTRGQQVTLSCSPISGHRSVSWYQQTPGQGLQFLFEYFSETQRNKGNFPGRFSGRQFSNSRSEMNVSTLELGDSALYLCASSLGTSGGAHEQYFGPGTRLTVT.

The rearrangement joins TRBV7-9 to TRBJ1-5; 8 bases are a match to TRBD1. The CDR3 length is 15 residues. The germline V gene has CDR1 SEHNR and CDR2 FQNEAQ (reference sequence). V was clipped by 4 bases and J by 0 bases; unmatched bases: 2. CDR3: CASSSQGASNQPQHF. CDR3 coding DNA: TGTGCCAGCAGCTCCCAGGGGGCTAGCAATCAGCCCCAGCATTTT. The full variable domain, its missing parts supplied by reference TRBV7-9 and TRBJ1-5, is DTGVSQNPRHKITKRGQNVTFRCDPISEHNRLYWYRQTLGQGPEFLTYFQNEAQLEKSRLLSDRFSAERPKGSFSTLEIQRTEQGDSAMYLCASSSQGASNQPQHFGDGTRLSIL.

The rearrangement uses TRBV6-6 and TRBJ2-2, with TRBD2 matching 8 bases. The V segment lost 0 bases and the J segment 4 bases; nucleotides outside the gene matches: 4. Germline lookup yields CDR1 MNHNY and CDR2 SVGAGI (reference sequence). The CDR3 runs to 16 residues. In nucleotides, the CDR3 is TGTGCCAGCAGTTACTCCCCGGGACTAGTCACCGGGGAGCTGTTTTTT. Protein product: CASSYSPGLVTGELFF.

This rearrangement joins TRBV5-1 to TRBJ2-2, with D perhaps matching TRBD2 (7 bases). V was trimmed by 3 bases and J by 2 bases, leaving 20 bases between them. Germline V gene data show CDR1 as SGHRS and CDR2 as YFSETQ. This CDR3 comprises 18 residues. The CDR3 reads CASSSRDRGGTNTGELFF. The DNA of the CDR3 is TGCGCCAGCAGCTCCAGAGATCGCGGGGGCACCAACACCGGGGAGCTGTTTTTT.

This sequence joins TRBV5-6 and TRBJ2-2; 8 bases fit TRBD1. Trimming at V came to 4 bases and at J to 3 bases, leaving 8 bases not matched to a gene. CDR1 and CDR2 from the germline V gene are SGHDT and YYEEEE. CDR3 length: 16 amino acids. CDR3 loop: CASSLQDRVDTGELFF. DNA for the CDR3: TGTGCCAGCAGCCTCCAGGACAGGGTTGACACCGGGGAGCTGTTTTTT.

The V and J genes are TRBV5-6 and TRBJ2-1, with D perhaps matching TRBD2 (5 bases). The CDR3 covers 18 residues. Trimming pared 3 bases from V and 0 bases from J, leaving 19 bases between. Germline lookup yields CDR1 SGHDT and CDR2 YYEEEE. This CDR3 is CASSSLRTLGNSYNEQFF. The CDR3 DNA is TGTGCCAGCAGCTCCCTGAGGACTTTGGGGAACTCCTACAATGAGCAGTTCTTC.

The rearrangement uses TRBV5-5 and TRBJ1-2, with 10 bases fitting TRBD1. J gave up 3 bases and V 2 bases, and 4 bases lay outside the gene matches. The CDR3 has 15 amino acids. Germline CDR1 is SGHKS and CDR2 is YYEKEE (reference sequence). CDR3 DNA sequence: TGTGCCAGCAGCTTCCATGGACAGGGGGACTATGGCTACACCTTC. This encodes CASSFHGQGDYGYTF. Based on the CDR3 plus reference TRBV5-5 and TRBJ1-2, the full variable domain is DAGVTQSPTHLIKTRGQQVTLRCSPISGHKSVSWYQQVLGQGPQFIFQYYEKEERGRGNFPDRFSARQFPNYSSELNVNALLLGDSALYLCASSFHGQGDYGYTFGSGTRLTVV.

This chain connects TRBV30 to TRBJ1-2, with 8 positions matching TRBD1. The J segment lost 2 bases and the V segment lost 8 bases, leaving 4 bases of the junction unmatched. CDR3 length equals 12 residues. From germline, CDR1 is GTSNPN and CDR2 SVGIG (reference sequence). Here the CDR3 DNA reads TGTGCCCTTGGACAGGGCAACTATGGCTACACCTTC. It specifies CALGQGNYGYTF.

This clone was recorded only once. One end of the junction is discordant with germline, which a read error may explain. The chain has TRBV6-6 and TRBJ2-7; D uncertain. The CDR3 consists of 14 residues. Germline V gene lookup returns CDR1 MNHNY and CDR2 SVGAGI (reference sequence). The CDR3 nucleotides read TGTGCCAGCAGTTACTCGAAACTGGCCGACGAGCGGTACTTC. Residues: CASSYSKLADERYF.

The chain recombines TRBV3-1 (or the pseudogene TRBV3-2) with TRBJ2-7, with a possible D match to TRBD1 (6 bases). Trimming pared 4 bases from V and 0 bases from J, leaving 16 bases between. This CDR3 comprises 16 residues. Germline CDR1 and CDR2: LGHDT and YNNKEL (reference sequence). In nucleotides, the CDR3 is TGTGCCAGCAGCCGCCGGACAGTCAAGAGCTCCTACGAGCAGTACTTC. Protein: CASSRRTVKSSYEQYF.

The chain recombines TRBV7-7 with TRBJ2-5, with D maybe TRBD2 (5 bases). CDR3 length equals 14 residues. Trimming pared 2 bases from V and 2 bases from J, leaving 9 bases between. Germline V gene sequence: CDR1 SSHAT, CDR2 FNYEAQ (reference sequence). In nucleotides, the CDR3 is TGTGCCAGCAGCTTAAGTGGACTTCAAGAGACCCAGTACTTC. Amino acid sequence: CASSLSGLQETQYF.

V is TRBV19 and J is TRBJ1-3; D is ambiguous. The CDR3 has 15 amino acids. Trimming pared 5 bases from V and 0 bases from J, leaving 11 bases between. Germline CDR1 is LNHDA and CDR2 is SQIVND (reference sequence). CDR3: CASSGQVFSGNTIYF. The CDR3 nucleotides are TGTGCCAGTAGTGGGCAGGTATTCTCTGGAAACACCATATATTTT.

Only a few counts were recorded for this clone. This sequence joins TRBV12-3 or TRBV12-4 and TRBJ2-3; D perhaps matches TRBD1 (5 bases). V was cut by 5 bases and J by 8 bases, with 11 bases left in between. This CDR3 has 12 residues. CDR3 residues: CASSPRQGTQYF. The DNA for the CDR3 is TGTGCCAGCAGTCCCCGCCAGGGTACGCAGTATTTT.

V and J are TRBV7-9 and TRBJ2-3; the D gene is possibly TRBD1 (7 bases). CDR3 length equals 17 residues. The V gene's germline CDR1 is SEHNR and CDR2 FQNEAQ (reference sequence). V lost 5 bases and J 2 bases, leaving 20 bases between the germline ends. CDR3 nucleotides: TGTGCCAGCAGCCCAGGGGGGTGGGACAGAGACACAGATACGCAGTATTTT. It translates to CASSPGGWDRDTDTQYF.

The chain carries TRBV10-1 and TRBJ2-7; tentatively, D is TRBD2 (6 bases). The CDR3 totals 14 residues. CDR1 and CDR2 from the germline V gene are WNHNN and SYGVQD (reference sequence). The ends were cut back, 0 bases at V and 5 bases at J, with 11 bases in the middle. CDR3 in amino acids: CASSESGDFHEQYF. The CDR3 DNA follows: TGCGCCAGCAGTGAGTCGGGGGACTTCCACGAGCAGTACTTC.

This chain uses TRBV5-1 with TRBJ1-5; weak D call: TRBD1 (5 bases). There are 15 residues in the CDR3. Trimming cost V 7 bases and J 0 bases, with 14 bases left between them. Germline values: CDR1 SGHRS, CDR2 YFSETQ. The CDR3 reads CASAQDGGSNQPQHF. The CDR3 bases are TGCGCCAGCGCCCAGGACGGGGGTAGCAATCAGCCCCAGCATTTT.

The chain employs TRBV5-1 and TRBJ2-1, with TRBD2 identical over 9 bases. The CDR3 sequence is 15 residues long. Germline CDR1 is SGHRS and CDR2 is YFSETQ. V trimming: 0 bases; J trimming: 4 bases; junction bases outside the gene matches: 2. CDR3 DNA: TGCGCCAGCAGCTTGGGTAGCGGGGGATACAATGAGCAGTTCTTC. Translated, it gives CASSLGSGGYNEQFF.

V is TRBV18 and J is TRBJ1-2; 7 bases agree with TRBD1. Germline CDR1 and CDR2: KGHSH and LQKENI. This CDR3 region has 15 residues. The V gene end was trimmed by 3 bases and the J gene end by 3 bases; junction bases not matched to a gene: 7. In DNA, the CDR3 is TGTGCCAGCTCACCCCAGACAGGGACGGACTATGGCTACACCTTC. It yields the protein CASSPQTGTDYGYTF.

V and J are TRBV5-1 and TRBJ2-3; 10 nucleotides match TRBD1. V was pared by 4 bases and J by 3 bases, with 8 bases of the junction left unmatched. The CDR3 consists of 16 residues. The V gene's germline CDR1 is SGHRS and CDR2 YFSETQ. The CDR3 region is CASSPGQGVKTDTQYF. The CDR3 DNA reads TGCGCCAGCAGCCCAGGACAGGGGGTGAAGACAGATACGCAGTATTTT. The complete variable domain, with remaining parts taken from reference TRBV5-1 and TRBJ2-3, reads KAGVTQTPRYLIKTRGQQVTLSCSPISGHRSVSWYQQTPGQGLQFLFEYFSETQRNKGNFPGRFSGRQFSNSRSEMNVSTLELGDSALYLCASSPGQGVKTDTQYFGPGTRLTVL.

The chain combines TRBV5-4 with TRBJ1-3, with 7 bases matching TRBD1. Germline CDR1 reads SGHNT; CDR2 reads YYREEE (reference sequence). V was pared by 3 bases and J by 0 bases, with 3 bases of the junction left unmatched. The CDR3 runs to 15 residues. The CDR3 nucleotides read TGTGCCAGCAGCTATGACAGGGCCTCTGGAAACACCATATATTTT. Residues: CASSYDRASGNTIYF.

V gene TRBV9 combines with J gene TRBJ1-2; 9 bases match TRBD1. The germline gives CDR1 SGDLS, CDR2 YYNGEE. This CDR3 has 14 residues. The trim removed 4 bases at V and 4 bases at J, leaving 5 bases unmatched. DNA for the CDR3: TGTGCCAGCAGCCCTGGACAGGGGCCCTATGGCTACACCTTC. It specifies CASSPGQGPYGYTF.

This clone was seen only once. The genes are TRBV2 and TRBJ2-3; TRBD2 matches 8 bases. With V trimmed by 5 bases and J by 0 bases, 7 bases remained unmatched. The length of the CDR3 is 16 residues. CDR1 and CDR2 (germline): SNHLY, FYNNEI. CDR3: CASSPTSGTSTDTQYF. CDR3 coding DNA: TGTGCCAGCAGTCCAACTAGCGGCACTAGCACAGATACGCAGTATTTT.

This clone was recorded only once. CDR3: CASSERDGPTNEKLFF. CDR3 nucleotide sequence: TGTGCCAGCAGTGAGCGGGACGGGCCAACTAATGAAAAACTGTTTTTT. This chain joins TRBV25-1 and TRBJ1-4, with D possibly being TRBD1 (5 bases). This CDR3 comprises 16 residues. Germline-derived CDR1 and CDR2 are MGHDK and SYGVNS. Trimming pared 3 bases from V and 0 bases from J, leaving 11 bases between.

J is TRBJ2-7 and V is TRBV4-1, with TRBD2 matching 10 bases. Per germline, CDR1 MGHRA and CDR2 YSYEKL. J gave up 7 bases and V 4 bases, and 7 bases lay outside the gene matches. The CDR3 extends over 14 amino acids. The DNA for the CDR3 is TGCGCCAGCAGCCTCGGTACTAGCGGGGAAGAGCAGTACTTC. This translates into CASSLGTSGEEQYF.

V is TRBV15 and J is TRBJ1-1, with D unresolved. The V and J ends lost 1 base and 4 bases respectively, with 7 bases between them. The CDR3 consists of 13 residues. CDR1 is LNHNV and CDR2 is YYDKDF in the germline V gene (reference sequence). The CDR3 reads CATSRGPLTEAFF. The CDR3 coding sequence is TGTGCCACCAGCAGAGGGCCCCTCACTGAAGCTTTCTTT.

The chain links TRBV5-1 to TRBJ1-5, with TRBD1 matching 9 bases. This CDR3 comprises 15 residues. The J segment lost 5 bases and the V segment lost 3 bases, leaving 6 bases of the junction unmatched. Per the germline V gene, CDR1 is SGHRS and CDR2 is YFSETQ. DNA of the CDR3: TGCGCCAGCAGCTGGGGACAGGGAGGCGATCAGCCCCAGCATTTT. It translates to CASSWGQGGDQPQHF.